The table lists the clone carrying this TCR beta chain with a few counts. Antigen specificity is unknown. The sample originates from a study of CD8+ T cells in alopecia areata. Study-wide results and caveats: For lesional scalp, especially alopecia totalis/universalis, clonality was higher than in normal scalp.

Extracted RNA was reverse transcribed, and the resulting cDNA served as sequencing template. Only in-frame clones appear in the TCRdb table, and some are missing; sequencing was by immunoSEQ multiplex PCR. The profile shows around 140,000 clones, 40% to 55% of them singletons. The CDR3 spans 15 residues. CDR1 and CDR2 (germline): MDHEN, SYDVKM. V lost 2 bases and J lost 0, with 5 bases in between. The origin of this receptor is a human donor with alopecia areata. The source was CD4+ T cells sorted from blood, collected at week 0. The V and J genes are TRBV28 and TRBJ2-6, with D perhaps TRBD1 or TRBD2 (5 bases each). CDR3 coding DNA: TGTGCCAGCAGTTTAGGGGGCTCTGGGGCCAACGTCCTGACTTTC. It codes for CASSLGGSGANVLTF. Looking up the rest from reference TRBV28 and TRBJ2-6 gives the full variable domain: DVKVTQSSRYLVKRTGEKVFLECVQDMDHENMFWYRQDPGLGLRLIYFSYDVKMKEKGDIPEGYSVSREKKERFSLILESASTNQTSMYLCASSLGGSGANVLTFGAGSRLTVL.